This T cell receptor (beta chain) was captured in a study of blood T cell repertoires in COVID-19. For the study at large: Samples taken during acute and convalescent COVID-19 were collected in the United States, Italy and Spain. PBMCs, B-cell-depleted T cells, or T cells provided the cDNA or gDNA that made up the material.

Profiled with immunoSEQ multiplex PCR; TCRdb holds only in-frame clones, not every one. The data show about 150,000 clones, with 84% seen just once and around 35% held by the top ten. Germline values: CDR1 MNHEY, CDR2 SVGEGT. The V end lost 0 bases, the J end lost 2 bases, and 14 bases lay between the germline ends. This CDR3 contains 17 residues. This TCR came from a human donor in a cohort sampled during active COVID-19. V gene TRBV6-2 or TRBV6-3 combines with J gene TRBJ1-5, with D maybe TRBD1 (6 bases). Sequencing was done on a sample of peripheral blood. This CDR3 reads CASSYSPGAGGNQPQHF. The CDR3 DNA sequence: TGTGCCAGCAGTTACTCACCAGGGGCTGGGGGCAATCAGCCCCAGCATTTT.